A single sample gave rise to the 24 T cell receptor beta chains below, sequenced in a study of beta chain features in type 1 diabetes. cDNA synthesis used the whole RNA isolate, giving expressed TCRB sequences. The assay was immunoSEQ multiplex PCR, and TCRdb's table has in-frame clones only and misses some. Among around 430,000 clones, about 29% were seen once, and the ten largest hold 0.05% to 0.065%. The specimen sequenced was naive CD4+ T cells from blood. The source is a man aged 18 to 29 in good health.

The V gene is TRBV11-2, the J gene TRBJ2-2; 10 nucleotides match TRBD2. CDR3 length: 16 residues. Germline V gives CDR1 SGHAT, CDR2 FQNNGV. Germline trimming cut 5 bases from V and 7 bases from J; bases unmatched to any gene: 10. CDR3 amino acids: CASSRTAGGPYGELFF. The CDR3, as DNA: TGTGCCAGCAGCCGAACAGCGGGAGGGCCCTACGGGGAGCTGTTTTTT.

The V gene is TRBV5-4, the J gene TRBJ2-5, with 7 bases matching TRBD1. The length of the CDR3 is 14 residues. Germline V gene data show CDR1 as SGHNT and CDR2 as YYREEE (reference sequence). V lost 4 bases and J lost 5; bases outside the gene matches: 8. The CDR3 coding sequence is TGTGCCAGCAGCCTGACAGGGAGTGGTGAGACCCAGTACTTC. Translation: CASSLTGSGETQYF.

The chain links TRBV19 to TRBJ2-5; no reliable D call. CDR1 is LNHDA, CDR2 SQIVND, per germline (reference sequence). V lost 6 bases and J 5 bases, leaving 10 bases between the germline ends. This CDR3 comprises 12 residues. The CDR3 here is CASSPPSETQYF. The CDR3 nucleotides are TGTGCCAGTAGCCCTCCCTCGGAGACCCAGTACTTC.

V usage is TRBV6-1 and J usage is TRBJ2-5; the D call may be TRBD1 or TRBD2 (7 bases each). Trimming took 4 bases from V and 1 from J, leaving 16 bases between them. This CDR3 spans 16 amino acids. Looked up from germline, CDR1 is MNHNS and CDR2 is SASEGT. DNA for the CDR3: TGTGCCAGCAGTGGGGAGGGGGCAGGTCGCCAAGAGACCCAGTACTTC. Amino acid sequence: CASSGEGAGRQETQYF.

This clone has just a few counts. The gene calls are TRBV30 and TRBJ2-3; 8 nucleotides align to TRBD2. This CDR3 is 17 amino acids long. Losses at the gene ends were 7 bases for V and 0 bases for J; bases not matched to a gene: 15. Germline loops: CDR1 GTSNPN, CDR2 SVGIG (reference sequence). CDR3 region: CASTGGRSSSSTDTQYF. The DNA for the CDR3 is TGTGCCTCGACGGGCGGGAGGTCCTCCTCTAGCACAGATACGCAGTATTTT. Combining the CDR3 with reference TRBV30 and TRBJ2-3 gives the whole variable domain SQTIHQWPATLVQPVGSPLSLECTVEGTSNPNLYWYRQAAGRGLQLLFYSVGIGQISSEVPQNLSASRPQDRQFILSSKKLLLSDSGFYLCASTGGRSSSSTDTQYFGPGTRLTVL.

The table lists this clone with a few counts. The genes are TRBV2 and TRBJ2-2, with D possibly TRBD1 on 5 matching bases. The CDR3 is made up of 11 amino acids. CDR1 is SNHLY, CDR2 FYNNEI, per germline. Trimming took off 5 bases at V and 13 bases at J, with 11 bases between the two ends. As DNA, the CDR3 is TGTGCCAGCAGTATCCAGGGCTTGCTGTTTTTT. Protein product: CASSIQGLLFF.

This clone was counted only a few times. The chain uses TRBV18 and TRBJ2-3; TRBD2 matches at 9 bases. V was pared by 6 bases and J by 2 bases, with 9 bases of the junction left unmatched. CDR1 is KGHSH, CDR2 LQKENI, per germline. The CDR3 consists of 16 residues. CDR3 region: CASSVRLADNTDTQYF. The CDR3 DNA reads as TGTGCCAGCTCCGTCCGACTAGCGGATAACACAGATACGCAGTATTTT.

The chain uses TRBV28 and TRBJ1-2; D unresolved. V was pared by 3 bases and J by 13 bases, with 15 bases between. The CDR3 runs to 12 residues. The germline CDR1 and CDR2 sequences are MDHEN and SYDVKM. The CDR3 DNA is TGTGCCAGCAGTTTCCTCGGAGAAATCGGCACCTTC. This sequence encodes CASSFLGEIGTF.

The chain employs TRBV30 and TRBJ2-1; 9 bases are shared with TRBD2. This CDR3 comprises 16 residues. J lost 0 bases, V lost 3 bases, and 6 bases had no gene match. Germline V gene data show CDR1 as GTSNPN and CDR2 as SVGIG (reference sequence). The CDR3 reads CAWRTTSGSSYNEQFF. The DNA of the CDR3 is TGTGCCTGGAGGACGACTAGCGGCAGCTCCTACAATGAGCAGTTCTTC.

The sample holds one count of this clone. CDR3 coding DNA: TGTGCTAGGACCGGGACTCCCGATCGGGGCTCCTACAATGAGCAGTTCTTC. Encoded protein: CARTGTPDRGSYNEQFF. This sequence joins TRBV12-5 and TRBJ2-1; possible D gene TRBD2, 6 bases. Trimming took 9 bases from V and 0 from J, leaving 21 bases between them. CDR3 length: 17 residues. Germline V lookup: CDR1 LGHNT, CDR2 FRNRAP.

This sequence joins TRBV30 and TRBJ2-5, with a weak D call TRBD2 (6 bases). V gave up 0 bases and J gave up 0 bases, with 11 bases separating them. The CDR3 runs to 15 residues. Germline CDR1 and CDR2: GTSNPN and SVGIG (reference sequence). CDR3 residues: CAWSVGSGYQETQYF. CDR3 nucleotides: TGTGCCTGGAGTGTGGGGAGCGGGTACCAAGAGACCCAGTACTTC.

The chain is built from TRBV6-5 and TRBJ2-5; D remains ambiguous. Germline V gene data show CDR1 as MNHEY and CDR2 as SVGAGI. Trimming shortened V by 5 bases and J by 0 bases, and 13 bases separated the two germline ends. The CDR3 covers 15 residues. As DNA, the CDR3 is TGTGCCAGCAGTCGTGGGTTGTACGACCAAGAGACCCAGTACTTC. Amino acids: CASSRGLYDQETQYF.

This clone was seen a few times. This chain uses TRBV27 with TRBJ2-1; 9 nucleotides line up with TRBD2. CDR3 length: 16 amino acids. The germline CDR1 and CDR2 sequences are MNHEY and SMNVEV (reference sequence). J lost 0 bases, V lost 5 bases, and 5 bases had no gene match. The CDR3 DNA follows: TGTGCCAGCAGTCGACTAGCGGTCGCCTCCTACAATGAGCAGTTCTTC. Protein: CASSRLAVASYNEQFF.

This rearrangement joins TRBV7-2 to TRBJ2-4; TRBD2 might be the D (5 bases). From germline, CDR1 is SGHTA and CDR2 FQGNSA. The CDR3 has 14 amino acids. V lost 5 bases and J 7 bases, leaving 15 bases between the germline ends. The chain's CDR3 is CASSPDWASNIQYF. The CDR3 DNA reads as TGTGCCAGCAGCCCGGACTGGGCTTCTAACATTCAGTACTTC.

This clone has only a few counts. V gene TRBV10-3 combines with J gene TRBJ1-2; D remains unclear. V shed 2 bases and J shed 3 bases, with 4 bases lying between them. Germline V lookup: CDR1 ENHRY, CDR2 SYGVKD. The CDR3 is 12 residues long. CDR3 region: CAISETDYGYTF. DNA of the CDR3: TGTGCCATCAGTGAGACAGACTATGGCTACACCTTC.

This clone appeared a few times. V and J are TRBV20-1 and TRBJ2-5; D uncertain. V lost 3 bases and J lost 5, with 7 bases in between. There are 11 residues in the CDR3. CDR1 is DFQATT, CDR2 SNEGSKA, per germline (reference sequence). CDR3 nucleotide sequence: TGCAGTGCTAGCTTTCAGGAGACCCAGTACTTC. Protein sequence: CSASFQETQYF.

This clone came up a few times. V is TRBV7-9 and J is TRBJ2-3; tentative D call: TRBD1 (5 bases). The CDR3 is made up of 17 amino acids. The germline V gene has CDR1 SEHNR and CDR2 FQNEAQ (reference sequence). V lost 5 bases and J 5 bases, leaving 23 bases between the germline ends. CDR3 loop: CASSDTTGRAPGDTQYF. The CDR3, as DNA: TGTGCCAGCAGCGATACTACAGGACGGGCCCCGGGAGATACGCAGTATTTT.

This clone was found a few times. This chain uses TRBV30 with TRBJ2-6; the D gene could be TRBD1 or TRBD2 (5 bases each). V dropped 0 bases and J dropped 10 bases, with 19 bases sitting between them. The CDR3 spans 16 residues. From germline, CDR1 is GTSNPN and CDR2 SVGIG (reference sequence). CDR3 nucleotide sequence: TGTGCCTGGAGTGTTGGGACGGCTTGGAACCTTAACGTCCTGACTTTC. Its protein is CAWSVGTAWNLNVLTF.

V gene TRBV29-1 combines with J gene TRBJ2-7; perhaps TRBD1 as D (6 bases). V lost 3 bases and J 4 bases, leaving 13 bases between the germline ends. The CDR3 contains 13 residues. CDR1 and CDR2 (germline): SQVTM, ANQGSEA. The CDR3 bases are TGCAGCGTTGATTCAGGGGTTGGGTACGAGCAGTACTTC. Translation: CSVDSGVGYEQYF.

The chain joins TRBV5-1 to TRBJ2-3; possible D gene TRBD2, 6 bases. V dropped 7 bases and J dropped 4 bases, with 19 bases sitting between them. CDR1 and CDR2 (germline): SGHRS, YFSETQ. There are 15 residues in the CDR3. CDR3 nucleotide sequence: TGCGCCAGCTCCCCTACTAGCAACTCCCCAGATACGCAGTATTTT. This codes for CASSPTSNSPDTQYF.

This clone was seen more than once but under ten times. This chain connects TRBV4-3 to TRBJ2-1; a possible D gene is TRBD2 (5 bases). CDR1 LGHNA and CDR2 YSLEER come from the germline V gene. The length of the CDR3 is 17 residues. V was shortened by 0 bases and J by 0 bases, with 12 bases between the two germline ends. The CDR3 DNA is TGCGCCAGCAGCCAAGATGCGATAGCGTCCTCCTACAATGAGCAGTTCTTC. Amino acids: CASSQDAIASSYNEQFF.

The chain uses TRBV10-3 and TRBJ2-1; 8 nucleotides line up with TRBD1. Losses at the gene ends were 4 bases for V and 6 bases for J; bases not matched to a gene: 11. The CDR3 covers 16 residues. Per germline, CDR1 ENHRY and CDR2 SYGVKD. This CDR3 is CAISGSQGAGSNEQFF. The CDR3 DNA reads TGTGCCATCAGTGGATCCCAGGGGGCGGGAAGCAATGAGCAGTTCTTC.

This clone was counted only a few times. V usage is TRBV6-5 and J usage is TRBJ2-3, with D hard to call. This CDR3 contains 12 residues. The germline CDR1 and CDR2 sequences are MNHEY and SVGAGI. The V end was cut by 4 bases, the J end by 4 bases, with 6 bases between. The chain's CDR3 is CASSWGADTQYF. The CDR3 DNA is TGTGCCAGCAGTTGGGGTGCAGATACGCAGTATTTT.

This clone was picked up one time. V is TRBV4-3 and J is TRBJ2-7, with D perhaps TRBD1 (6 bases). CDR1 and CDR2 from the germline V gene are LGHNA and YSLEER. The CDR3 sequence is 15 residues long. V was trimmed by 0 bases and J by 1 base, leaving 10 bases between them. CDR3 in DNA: TGCGCCAGCAGCCAAGAACACGGACAGTCCTACGAGCAGTACTTC. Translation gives CASSQEHGQSYEQYF.